These 6 T cell receptor beta chains were all obtained from the same sample, sequenced in a study of T cells in narcolepsy. Assay: immunoSEQ multiplex PCR; the TCRdb copy retains only in-frame clones and omits some. This sample carries 35,000 to 40,000 clones, approximately 86% of them seen once, and the ten largest clones take approximately 1.5%. Material: CD45RA- memory CD4+ T cells from PBMCs. Source of these receptors: a human donor with narcolepsy.

This rearrangement joins TRBV29-1 to TRBJ1-1, with 7 bases aligning to TRBD1. Germline V lookup: CDR1 SQVTM, CDR2 ANQGSEA. V shed 8 bases and J 4 bases; nucleotides not matched to a gene: 7. The CDR3 covers 12 residues. CDR3 protein: CSIRGPGTEAFF. The CDR3 nucleotides read TGCAGCATTAGGGGGCCGGGCACTGAAGCTTTCTTT.

This sequence joins TRBV10-3 and TRBJ2-2; D is unresolved. V was cut by 2 bases and J by 4 bases, with 8 bases left in between. The CDR3 loop spans 14 amino acids. Germline lookup yields CDR1 ENHRY and CDR2 SYGVKD. This chain's CDR3 is CAISEAAGTGELFF. In nucleotides, the CDR3 is TGTGCCATCAGTGAGGCGGCTGGCACCGGGGAGCTGTTTTTT.

This clone was picked up a small number of times. V gene TRBV7-9 combines with J gene TRBJ1-1, with D unresolved. The ends were cut back, 2 bases at V and 5 bases at J, with 6 bases in the middle. The CDR3 consists of 12 residues. Per germline, CDR1 SEHNR and CDR2 FQNEAQ (reference sequence). The CDR3 DNA is TGTGCCAGCAGCTTATCAGAGACTGAAGCTTTCTTT. It specifies CASSLSETEAFF.

The chain joins TRBV9 to TRBJ2-7; a weak D match, TRBD1 (6 bases). The CDR3 loop spans 18 amino acids. Trimming left V 3 bases short and J 5 bases short, with 27 bases between. Germline CDR1 and CDR2: SGDLS and YYNGEE. The CDR3 here is CASSARPGHRPGENEQYF. The DNA of the CDR3 is TGTGCCAGCAGCGCCCGACCGGGACACCGTCCTGGAGAGAACGAGCAGTACTTC. The full variable domain, completed using reference TRBV9 and TRBJ2-7, is DSGVTQTPKHLITATGQRVTLRCSPRSGDLSVYWYQQSLDQGLQFLIQYYNGEERAKGNILERFSAQQFPDLHSELNLSSLELGDSALYFCASSARPGHRPGENEQYFGPGTRLTVT.

This clone was seen a handful of times. The rearrangement uses TRBV7-9 and TRBJ2-7; no firm D call. Germline V lookup: CDR1 SEHNR, CDR2 FQNEAQ (reference sequence). Trimming removed 1 base at V and 3 bases at J, with 16 bases between. The CDR3 loop spans 16 amino acids. As DNA, the CDR3 is TGTGCCAGCAGCTTAGAATCCTGGTCCATGGGCTACGAGCAGTACTTC. Protein sequence: CASSLESWSMGYEQYF.

The chain is built from TRBV5-1 and TRBJ1-2; D ambiguous. CDR1 SGHRS and CDR2 YFSETQ come from the germline V gene. The CDR3 totals 15 residues. Trimming stripped 1 base from V and 8 bases from J, with 18 bases between. DNA of the CDR3: TGCGCCAGCAGCTTGTCGGGTGAGCCGCTTGAGGGCTACACCTTC. It specifies CASSLSGEPLEGYTF.